The clone carrying this T cell receptor (beta chain) was observed a handful of times. Its antigen is as yet unknown. Attachment of unique molecular identifiers to individual cDNA molecules was performed in the library. MiXCR was run by TCRdb on the RACE reads, yielding one entry per CDR3 protein. In the table there are just under 350,000 distinct CDR3 sequences, approximately 6.9% of which are singletons. The sample belongs to a study of human T cells and chemical hapten exposure. This sample's time point: patch test 1, 2 weeks after DPC sensitization. Documented treatment: therapeutic diphenylcyclopropenone sensitization with weekly scalp DPC. General observations from the study: Controls formed significantly fewer large CDR3 similarity clusters than expanded TCRs did. DPC sensitization did not alter TCRs above 1 in 1000 frequency.

This receptor was taken from a woman aged 18-29 years with alopecia areata. Some clones in this sample may be carry-over from other donors' samples. The specimen was whole blood, collected in connection with sensitization to the hapten diphenylcyclopropenone (DPC).

CDR3 sequence (DNA): TGCGCCAGCAGCTTGGACGGGACTGATCAGCCCCAGCATTTT. Translating it yields CASSLDGTDQPQHF. This chain joins TRBV5-1 and TRBJ1-5; D perhaps matches TRBD1 (5 bases). In germline, CDR1 is SGHRS, CDR2 YFSETQ. The CDR3 covers 14 residues. V lost 0 bases and J 5 bases, leaving 9 bases between the germline ends. The complete variable domain, with remaining parts taken from reference TRBV5-1 and TRBJ1-5, reads KAGVTQTPRYLIKTRGQQVTLSCSPISGHRSVSWYQQTPGQGLQFLFEYFSETQRNKGNFPGRFSGRQFSNSRSEMNVSTLELGDSALYLCASSLDGTDQPQHFGDGTRLSIL.